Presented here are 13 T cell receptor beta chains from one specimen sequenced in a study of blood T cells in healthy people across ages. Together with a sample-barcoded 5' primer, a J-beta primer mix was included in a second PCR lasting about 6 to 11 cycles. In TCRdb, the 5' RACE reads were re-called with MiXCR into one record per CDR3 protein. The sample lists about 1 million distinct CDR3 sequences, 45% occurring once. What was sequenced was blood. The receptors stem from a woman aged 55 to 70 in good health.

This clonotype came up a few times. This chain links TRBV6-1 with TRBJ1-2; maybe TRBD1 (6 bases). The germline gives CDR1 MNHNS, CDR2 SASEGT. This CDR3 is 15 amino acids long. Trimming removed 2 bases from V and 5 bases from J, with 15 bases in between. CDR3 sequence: CASSELGGGSYGYTF. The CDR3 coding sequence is TGTGCCAGCAGTGAATTAGGGGGGGGCAGTTATGGCTACACCTTC.

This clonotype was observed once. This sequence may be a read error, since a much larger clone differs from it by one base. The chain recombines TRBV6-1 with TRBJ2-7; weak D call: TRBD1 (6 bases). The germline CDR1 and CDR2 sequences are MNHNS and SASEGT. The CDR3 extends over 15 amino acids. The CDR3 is CANSEENRVLFGQYF. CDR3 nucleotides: TGTGCCAACAGTGAAGAAAACAGGGTGTTATTCGGGCAGTACTTC.

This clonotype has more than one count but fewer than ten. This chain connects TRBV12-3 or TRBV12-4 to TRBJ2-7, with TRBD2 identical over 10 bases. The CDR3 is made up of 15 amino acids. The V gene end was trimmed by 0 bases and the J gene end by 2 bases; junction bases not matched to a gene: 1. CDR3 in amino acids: CASSLASGRPYEQYF. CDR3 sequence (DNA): TGTGCCAGCAGTTTAGCTAGCGGGAGGCCCTACGAGCAGTACTTC.

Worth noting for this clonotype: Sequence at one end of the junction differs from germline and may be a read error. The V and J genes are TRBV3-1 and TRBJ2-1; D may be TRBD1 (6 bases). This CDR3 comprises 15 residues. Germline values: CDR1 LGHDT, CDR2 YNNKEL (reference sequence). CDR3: CASSLNRVLYNKQFF. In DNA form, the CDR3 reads TGTGCCAGCAGCCTCAACAGGGTCCTCTACAATAAGCAGTTCTTC.

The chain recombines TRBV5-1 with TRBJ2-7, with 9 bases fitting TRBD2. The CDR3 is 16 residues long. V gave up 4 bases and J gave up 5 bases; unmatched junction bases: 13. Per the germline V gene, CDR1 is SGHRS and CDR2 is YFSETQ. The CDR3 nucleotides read TGCGCCAGCAGCCCTTCGGGCGGGAGGGCCGTCGACGAGCAGTACTTC. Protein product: CASSPSGGRAVDEQYF.

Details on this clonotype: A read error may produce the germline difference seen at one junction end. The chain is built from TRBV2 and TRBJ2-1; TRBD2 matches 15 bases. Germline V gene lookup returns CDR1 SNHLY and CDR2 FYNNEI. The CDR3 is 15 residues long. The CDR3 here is CASSPGLAGGNEPFF. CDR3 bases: TGTGCCAGCAGTCCGGGACTAGCGGGAGGCAATGAGCCGTTCTTC.

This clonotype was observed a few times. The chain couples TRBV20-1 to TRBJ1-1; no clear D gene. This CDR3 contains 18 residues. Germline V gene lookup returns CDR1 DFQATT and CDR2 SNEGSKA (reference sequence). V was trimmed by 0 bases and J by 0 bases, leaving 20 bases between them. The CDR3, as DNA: TGCAGTGCTAGAGACACCGTCGGCAGTACATTCATGAACACTGAAGCTTTCTTT. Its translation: CSARDTVGSTFMNTEAFF.

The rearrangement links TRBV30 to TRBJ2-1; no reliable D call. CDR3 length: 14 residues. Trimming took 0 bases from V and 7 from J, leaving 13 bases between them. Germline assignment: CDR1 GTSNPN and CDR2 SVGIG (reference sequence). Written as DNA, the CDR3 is TGTGCCTGGAGTGTAAAAGGATACCCTAATGAGCAGTTCTTC. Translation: CAWSVKGYPNEQFF.

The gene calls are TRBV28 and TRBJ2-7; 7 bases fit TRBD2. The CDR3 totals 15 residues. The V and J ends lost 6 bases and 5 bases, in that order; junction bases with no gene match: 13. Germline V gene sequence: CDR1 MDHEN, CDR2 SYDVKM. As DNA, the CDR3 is TGTGCCAGCAGCCCTAACGGCGGGAGTCGAAACGAGCAGTACTTC. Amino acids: CASSPNGGSRNEQYF.

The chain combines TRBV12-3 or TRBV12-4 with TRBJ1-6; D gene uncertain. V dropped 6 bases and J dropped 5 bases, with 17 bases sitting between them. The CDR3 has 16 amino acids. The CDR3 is CASRQTEARNNSPLHF. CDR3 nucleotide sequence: TGTGCCAGCAGACAGACGGAAGCCCGGAATAATTCACCCCTCCACTTT.

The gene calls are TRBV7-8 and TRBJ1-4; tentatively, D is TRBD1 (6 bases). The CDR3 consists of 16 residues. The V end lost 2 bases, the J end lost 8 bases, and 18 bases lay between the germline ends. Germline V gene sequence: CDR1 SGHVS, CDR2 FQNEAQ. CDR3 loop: CASSLWGGTGGEKLFF. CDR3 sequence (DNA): TGTGCCAGCAGCTTATGGGGGGGCACGGGCGGCGAAAAACTGTTTTTT. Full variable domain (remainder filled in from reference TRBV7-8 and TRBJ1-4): GAGVSQSPRYKVAKRGQDVALRCDPISGHVSLFWYQQALGQGPEFLTYFQNEAQLDKSGLPSDRFFAERPEGSVSTLKIQRTQQEDSAVYLCASSLWGGTGGEKLFFGSGTQLSVL.

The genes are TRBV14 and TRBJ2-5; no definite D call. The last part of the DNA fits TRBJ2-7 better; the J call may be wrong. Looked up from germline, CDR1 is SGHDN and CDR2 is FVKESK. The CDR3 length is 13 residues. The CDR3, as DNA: TGTGCCAGCAGCCAAGGCGCCTGGGACGAGCAGTACTTC. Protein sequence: CASSQGAWDEQYF.

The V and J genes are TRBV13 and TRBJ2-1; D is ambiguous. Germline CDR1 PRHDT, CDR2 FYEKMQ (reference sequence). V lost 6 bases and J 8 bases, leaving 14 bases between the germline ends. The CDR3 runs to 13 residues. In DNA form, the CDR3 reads TGTGCCAGCAGGGATAATGAGCTGGATGAGCAGTTCTTC. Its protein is CASRDNELDEQFF.